This T cell receptor beta chain was identified in a study of CD8+CD57+ T cells in acquired aplastic anemia. Overall study results and limits: Patients showed no significant difference from controls in CD8+ Simpson's diversity.

The template for TCR beta VDJ and CDR3 sequence profiling was genomic DNA. MiXCR was run by TCRdb on the reads, yielding one entry per CDR3 protein. The sample yields about 170,000 distinct CDR3 sequences, about 48% seen once. V was shortened by 6 bases and J by 1 base, with 6 bases between the two germline ends. This CDR3 spans 12 amino acids. The germline V gene encodes CDR1 SGHTA and CDR2 FQGNSA. This clonotype was counted between two and nine times. Its antigen is unidentified. The chain joins TRBV7-2 to TRBJ2-5; no clear D gene. Sequencing was done on a sample of sorted CD4+, CD8+, or CD8+CD57+ T cells (not recorded which) from PBMCs. This sequence was found in a human donor in good health. The CDR3 sequence: CASRSGQETQYF. The CDR3 DNA sequence: TGTGCCAGCAGATCAGGCCAAGAGACCCAGTACTTC. The full variable domain, its missing parts supplied by reference TRBV7-2 and TRBJ2-5, is GAGVSQSPSNKVTEKGKDVELRCDPISGHTALYWYRQSLGQGLEFLIYFQGNSAPDKSGLPSDRFSAERTGGSVSTLTIQRTQQEDSAVYLCASRSGQETQYFGPGTRLLVL.